This T cell receptor (beta chain) comes out of a study of cytomegalovirus exposure and HLA in healthy donors. Study in general: Later analysis reported that the approximately 120 validation repertoires shared the platform of the roughly 630 first-cohort repertoires. Study results and caveats: Most TCR sequences were uncommon, yet certain public TCRs appeared in many donors.

Clones were read by immunoSEQ multiplex PCR, and TCRdb kept only the in-frame ones, dropping some. The data contain fewer than 250,000 clones, around nine tenths of them singletons. On this clone: Its antigen is not identified.

CDR1 is SGHDT, CDR2 YYEEEE, per germline. V shed 7 bases, J shed 2 bases, and the junction held 14 bases outside the gene matches. The CDR3 extends over 16 amino acids. This sequence was found in a man aged 18-30 years in good health and CMV-seronegative. This chain links TRBV5-6 with TRBJ2-7, with TRBD2 identical over 8 bases. Source material: PBMCs. The DNA of the CDR3 is TGTGCCAGCTACGGGGGGGTAGCGGGATACGCCTACGAGCAGTACTTC. This translates into CASYGGVAGYAYEQYF.